This entry is about one TCR beta chain. The sample comes from a study of cytomegalovirus exposure and HLA in healthy donors. V lost 1 base and J 1 base, leaving 8 bases between the germline ends. CDR1 and CDR2 (germline): LNHDA, SQIVND (reference sequence). The CDR3 sequence is 15 residues long. Researchers ran the PCR with 60 Vbeta and 13 Jbeta primers. Assay: immunoSEQ multiplex PCR; the TCRdb copy retains only in-frame clones and omits some. Seen here are fewer than 150,000 clones, over 65% observed once, and the top ten hold around 2.6%. The chain links TRBV19 to TRBJ2-4; D uncertain. The TCR sequence derives from a male donor in good health and CMV-seronegative. The sequenced sample was PBMCs. In DNA, the CDR3 is TGTGCCAGTAGTATAGCGTCTACGGCCAAAAACATTCAGTACTTC. It yields the protein CASSIASTAKNIQYF.